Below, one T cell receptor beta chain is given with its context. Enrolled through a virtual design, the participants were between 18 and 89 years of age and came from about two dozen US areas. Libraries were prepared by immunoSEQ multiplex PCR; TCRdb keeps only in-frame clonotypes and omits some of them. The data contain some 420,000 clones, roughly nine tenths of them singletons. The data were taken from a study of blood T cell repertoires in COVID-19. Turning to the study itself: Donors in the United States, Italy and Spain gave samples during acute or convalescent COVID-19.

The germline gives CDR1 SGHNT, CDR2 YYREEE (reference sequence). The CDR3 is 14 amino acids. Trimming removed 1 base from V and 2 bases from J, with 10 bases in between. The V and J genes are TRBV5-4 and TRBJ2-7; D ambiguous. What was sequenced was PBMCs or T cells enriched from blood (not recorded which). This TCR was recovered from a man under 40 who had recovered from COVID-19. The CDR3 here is CASSLSVMTYEQYF. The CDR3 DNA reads TGTGCCAGCAGCTTGTCGGTGATGACCTACGAGCAGTACTTC.